This passage covers 27 T cell receptor beta chains from one sample sequenced in a study of blood T cells in healthy people across ages. For the second PCR, which ran for roughly 6 to 11 cycles, a sample-barcoded 5' primer and a J-beta primer mix were used. TCRdb analysed the 5' RACE reads with MiXCR anew, one entry per CDR3 protein. This table holds 650,000 to 900,000 distinct CDR3 sequences, around 62% found once. Sequenced material: blood. All receptors come from a man aged 30 to 45 in good health.

The chain recombines TRBV14 with TRBJ2-1, with D hard to call. V lost 2 bases, J lost 8 bases, and 16 bases lay in between. In germline, CDR1 is SGHDN, CDR2 FVKESK. This CDR3 comprises 15 residues. CDR3 protein: CASSQKGWFKDEQFF. In DNA, the CDR3 is TGTGCCAGCAGCCAAAAAGGGTGGTTTAAGGATGAGCAGTTCTTC.

Regarding this clonotype: A read error is likely, as this CDR3 ends without the conserved phenylalanine or tryptophan. The chain employs TRBV29-1 and TRBJ2-1, with TRBD2 identical over 8 bases. The CDR3 is 13 amino acids. Germline V gives CDR1 SQVTM, CDR2 ANQGSEA. Here the CDR3 reads CCHKRGLYNEQFL. CDR3 coding DNA: TGCTGTCATAAGCGGGGGCTCTACAATGAGCAGTTCCTC.

The J gene is TRBJ2-7, the V gene TRBV7-9; no clear D. The CDR3 spans 16 residues. CDR1 is SEHNR and CDR2 is FQNEAQ in the germline V gene (reference sequence). Between the trimmed V and J ends, which lost 2 bases and 1 base, there was a span of 15 bases. CDR3 in DNA: TGTGCCAGCAGCTTACAGACCCTGGGTTCTTCCTACGAGCAGTACTTC. Protein sequence: CASSLQTLGSSYEQYF.

This clonotype was detected only once. V gene TRBV20-1 combines with J gene TRBJ2-4; TRBD2 matches at 7 bases. The V gene end was trimmed by 0 bases and the J gene end by 2 bases; junction bases not matched to a gene: 4. This CDR3 is built from 15 residues. CDR1 and CDR2 (germline): DFQATT, SNEGSKA (reference sequence). CDR3 region: CSAREQGTTKNIQYF. The DNA of the CDR3 is TGCAGTGCTAGAGAACAAGGGACTACCAAAAACATTCAGTACTTC.

The rearrangement links TRBV6-1 to TRBJ1-2, with unresolved D. The CDR3 runs to 13 residues. V gave up 4 bases and J gave up 4 bases, with 10 bases separating them. From germline, CDR1 is MNHNS and CDR2 SASEGT. CDR3 loop: CASSARSSYGYTF. CDR3 sequence (DNA): TGTGCCAGCAGTGCCCGGTCGAGCTATGGCTACACCTTC.

This chain connects TRBV11-2 to TRBJ1-2, with D possibly matching TRBD1 (5 bases). The CDR3 contains 13 residues. V was trimmed by 6 bases and J by 8 bases, leaving 16 bases between them. Germline V gene sequence: CDR1 SGHAT, CDR2 FQNNGV. CDR3 sequence reads: CASSVIGGNGYTF. DNA of the CDR3: TGTGCCAGCAGTGTCATCGGGGGAAACGGCTACACCTTC.

This clonotype was counted only a few times. V is TRBV6-1 and J is TRBJ2-1; 11 bases align to TRBD2. Germline V CDR1 and CDR2: MNHNS, SASEGT. The CDR3 extends over 15 amino acids. J lost 6 bases, V lost 5 bases, and 6 bases had no gene match. For the CDR3, the DNA is TGTGCCAGCAGTCTAGCGGGGGGTCTCCCCAATGAGCAGTTCTTC. Translating it yields CASSLAGGLPNEQFF.

The chain links TRBV29-1 to TRBJ2-5; D not certain. The CDR3 loop spans 14 amino acids. Germline V gene data show CDR1 as SQVTM and CDR2 as ANQGSEA. Between the trimmed V and J ends, which lost 1 base and 2 bases, there was a span of 11 bases. Written as DNA, the CDR3 is TGCAGCGTTGAAGGGACGCTACAACAAGAGACCCAGTACTTC. It translates to CSVEGTLQQETQYF.

CDR3 nucleotide sequence: TGCGCCAGCAGCCAAGTGGGACTAGCGGGATTAGCCTACGAGCAGTACTTC. It is translated as CASSQVGLAGLAYEQYF. The chain couples TRBV4-1 to TRBJ2-7; 13 bases are shared with TRBD2. Germline V gene data show CDR1 as MGHRA and CDR2 as YSYEKL. J was trimmed by 2 bases and V by 1 base; bases with no gene match: 5. The CDR3 sequence is 17 residues long.

The rearrangement uses TRBV11-3 and TRBJ2-1; tentative D call: TRBD1 (5 bases). From germline, CDR1 is SGHNT and CDR2 YENEEA. V lost 5 bases, J lost 8 bases, and 19 bases lay in between. The CDR3 sequence is 15 residues long. The CDR3 region is CASSLQGLVEDEQFF. For the CDR3, the DNA is TGTGCCAGCAGCCTCCAGGGCCTAGTAGAGGATGAGCAGTTCTTC.

This clonotype was detected once. This chain uses TRBV2 with TRBJ1-5; 9 nucleotides match TRBD1. This CDR3 spans 16 amino acids. Per the germline V gene, CDR1 is SNHLY and CDR2 is FYNNEI. With 4 bases clipped from V and 2 bases from J, the junction kept 6 bases outside the gene matches. CDR3 loop: CASSGTGGRGNQPQHF. DNA of the CDR3: TGTGCCAGCAGTGGTACAGGGGGCAGGGGCAATCAGCCCCAGCATTTT.

This sequence joins TRBV2 and TRBJ2-5, with 7 bases that match TRBD1. This CDR3 is 13 amino acids long. J gave up 13 bases and V 1 base, and 9 bases lay outside the gene matches. The germline gives CDR1 SNHLY, CDR2 FYNNEI. The CDR3, as DNA: TGTGCCAGCAGTGAAGAGTGGCAGGGGGACCCGTACTTC. Translated: CASSEEWQGDPYF.

This clonotype was seen only a few times. The V gene is TRBV4-1, the J gene TRBJ2-6; D remains ambiguous. The germline V gene encodes CDR1 MGHRA and CDR2 YSYEKL. The CDR3 extends over 16 amino acids. The ends were cut back, 0 bases at V and 0 bases at J, with 6 bases in the middle. This chain's CDR3 is CASSQDLTSGANVLTF. The CDR3 nucleotides are TGCGCCAGCAGCCAAGATCTAACCTCTGGGGCCAACGTCCTGACTTTC.

The chain has TRBV27 and TRBJ2-1, with D hard to call. V was shortened by 0 bases and J by 3 bases, with 12 bases between the two germline ends. Germline-derived CDR1 and CDR2 are MNHEY and SMNVEV (reference sequence). The CDR3 covers 16 residues. This CDR3 reads CASSLSLPVRYNEQFF. Here the CDR3 DNA reads TGTGCCAGCAGTTTATCTTTGCCAGTCCGCTACAATGAGCAGTTCTTC.

The chain carries TRBV6-5 and TRBJ2-1; D could derive from TRBD1 or TRBD2 (5 bases each). The CDR3 is 15 residues long. Looked up from germline, CDR1 is MNHEY and CDR2 is SVGAGI. V was cut by 0 bases and J by 4 bases, with 10 bases left in between. The CDR3 sequence: CASSYSTGPYNEQFF. The CDR3 DNA reads as TGTGCCAGCAGTTACTCGACGGGGCCGTACAATGAGCAGTTCTTC.

This chain connects TRBV20-1 to TRBJ2-3; D is perhaps TRBD1 (5 bases). CDR1 and CDR2 (germline): DFQATT, SNEGSKA (reference sequence). This CDR3 has 14 residues. Deletions cut 1 base from V and 2 bases from J, with 10 bases between. Here the CDR3 DNA reads TGCAGTGCTAGAGGAGAGACAGACACAGATACGCAGTATTTT. Its translation is CSARGETDTDTQYF.

This clonotype was seen a handful of times. The rearrangement uses TRBV20-1 and TRBJ1-2; D gene unclear. The V end lost 0 bases, the J end lost 10 bases, and 18 bases lay between the germline ends. Germline V lookup: CDR1 DFQATT, CDR2 SNEGSKA (reference sequence). The CDR3 loop spans 14 amino acids. The CDR3 reads CSARDKRTESDYTF. CDR3 DNA sequence: TGCAGTGCTAGAGATAAGAGGACGGAGTCTGACTACACCTTC.

Details on this clonotype: A read error may produce the germline difference seen at one junction end. The V gene is TRBV20-1, the J gene TRBJ2-5; maybe TRBD1 (6 bases). CDR3 length: 14 amino acids. Germline lookup yields CDR1 DFQATT and CDR2 SNEGSKA (reference sequence). The DNA of the CDR3 is TGCAGTGCTAGATCGGCAGGGGAGCAAGAGACCCGGTACTTC. Translation: CSARSAGEQETRYF.

V is TRBV5-6 and J is TRBJ2-1, with D unclear. This CDR3 contains 12 residues. Germline V gene lookup returns CDR1 SGHDT and CDR2 YYEEEE. V was shortened by 2 bases and J by 3 bases, with 3 bases between the two germline ends. Here the CDR3 DNA reads TGTGCCAGCAGCTTAAACTACAATGAGCAGTTCTTC. It translates to CASSLNYNEQFF.

The rearrangement uses TRBV4-2 and TRBJ2-5, with TRBD2 matching over 14 bases. This CDR3 is built from 16 residues. CDR1 is LGHNA, CDR2 YNFKEQ, per germline. Losses at the gene ends were 5 bases for V and 5 bases for J; bases not matched to a gene: 7. CDR3 amino acids: CASSSTSGGAWETQYF. The DNA for the CDR3 is TGTGCCAGCAGCTCGACTAGCGGGGGGGCCTGGGAGACCCAGTACTTC.

This clonotype appeared many times. The V call is TRBV7-9, the J call TRBJ1-2; unclear D gene. Per the germline V gene, CDR1 is SEHNR and CDR2 is FQNEAQ (reference sequence). Deletions cut 3 bases from V and 1 base from J, with 9 bases between. CDR3 length: 14 residues. The CDR3 region has the DNA TGTGCCAGCAGCTTGTCCGGGGATAACTATGGCTACACCTTC. Its translation is CASSLSGDNYGYTF.

The V call is TRBV29-1, the J call TRBJ2-1; 11 positions agree with TRBD2. There are 13 residues in the CDR3. Germline CDR1 SQVTM, CDR2 ANQGSEA. The V segment lost 8 bases and the J segment 3 bases; nucleotides outside the gene matches: 3. In DNA, the CDR3 is TGCAGCCTAGCGGGGGGTTTCTACAATGAGCAGTTCTTC. This codes for CSLAGGFYNEQFF.

The rearrangement joins TRBV5-1 to TRBJ2-5; D is perhaps TRBD1 or TRBD2 (5 bases each). Trimming took 4 bases from V and 2 from J, leaving 24 bases between them. The CDR3 length is 18 residues. CDR1 and CDR2 (germline): SGHRS, YFSETQ. In DNA form, the CDR3 reads TGCGCCAGCAGCCGGGCCCGACCGATGGGGACGCAACAAGAGACCCAGTACTTC. The encoded protein is CASSRARPMGTQQETQYF.

The chain carries TRBV6-6 and TRBJ2-7; the D is unclear. Near its end, the DNA agrees better with TRBJ2-5, so the J call may be wrong. Germline V gives CDR1 MNHNY, CDR2 SVGAGI (reference sequence). The CDR3 consists of 13 residues. The CDR3 sequence is CASSYRASETQYF. The DNA of the CDR3 is TGTGCCAGCAGTTACCGGGCCTCGGAGACCCAGTACTTC.

This clonotype occurred a few times. V usage is TRBV3-1 and J usage is TRBJ2-6; D is possibly TRBD2 (7 bases). The CDR3 is 17 residues long. Trimming pared 2 bases from V and 2 bases from J, leaving 13 bases between. Germline V CDR1 and CDR2: LGHDT, YNNKEL (reference sequence). In nucleotides, the CDR3 is TGTGCCAGCAGCCAACCGAGGGGGGGGCCTGGGGCCAACGTCCTGACTTTC. Protein: CASSQPRGGPGANVLTF.

The chain combines TRBV20-1 with TRBJ2-7; perhaps TRBD1 as D (6 bases). Trimming pared 0 bases from V and 4 bases from J, leaving 16 bases between. The length of the CDR3 is 15 residues. Germline assignment: CDR1 DFQATT and CDR2 SNEGSKA (reference sequence). CDR3 protein: CSARDPGQMMYEQYF. In DNA, the CDR3 is TGCAGTGCTAGAGACCCGGGACAAATGATGTACGAGCAGTACTTC.

This chain connects TRBV2 to TRBJ1-4; 8 nucleotides align to TRBD1. There are 15 residues in the CDR3. J was trimmed by 2 bases and V by 6 bases; bases with no gene match: 5. CDR1 is SNHLY and CDR2 is FYNNEI in the germline V gene. The CDR3 loop reads CASRARQGTNEKLFF. CDR3 in DNA: TGTGCCAGCAGGGCGAGACAGGGGACTAATGAAAAACTGTTTTTT.